The source of this TCR beta chain is a study of blood T cell repertoires in COVID-19. Study-level information: Samples taken during acute and convalescent COVID-19 were collected in the United States, Italy and Spain. PBMCs, B-cell-depleted T cells, or T cells provided the cDNA or gDNA that made up the material.

The data were produced by immunoSEQ multiplex PCR, yet TCRdb's version contains in-frame clones alone and is incomplete. The sample carries around 160,000 clones, approximately 83% recorded once. Germline trimming cut 3 bases from V and 5 bases from J; bases unmatched to any gene: 1. The CDR3 is 13 amino acids. What was sequenced was peripheral blood. This receptor was obtained from a woman aged 55-69 years with COVID-19, enrolled during active disease. The chain employs TRBV12-3 or TRBV12-4 and TRBJ2-1; 7 bases map to TRBD2. In DNA form, the CDR3 reads TGTGCCAGCAGTTTGCGGGGGAACAATGAGCAGTTCTTC. Translated, it gives CASSLRGNNEQFF.